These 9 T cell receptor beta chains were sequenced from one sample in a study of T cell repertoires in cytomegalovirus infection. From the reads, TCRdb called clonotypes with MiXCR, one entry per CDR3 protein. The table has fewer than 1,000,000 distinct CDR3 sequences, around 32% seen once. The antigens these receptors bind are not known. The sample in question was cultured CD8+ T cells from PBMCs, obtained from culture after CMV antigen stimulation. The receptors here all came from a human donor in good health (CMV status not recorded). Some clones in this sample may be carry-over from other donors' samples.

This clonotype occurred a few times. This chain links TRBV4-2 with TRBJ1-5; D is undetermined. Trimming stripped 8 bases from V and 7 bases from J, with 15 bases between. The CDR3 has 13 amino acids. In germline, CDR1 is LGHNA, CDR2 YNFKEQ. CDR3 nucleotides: TGTGCCAGCTCCGTGGCCCCGAAGCAGCCCCAGCATTTT. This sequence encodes CASSVAPKQPQHF.

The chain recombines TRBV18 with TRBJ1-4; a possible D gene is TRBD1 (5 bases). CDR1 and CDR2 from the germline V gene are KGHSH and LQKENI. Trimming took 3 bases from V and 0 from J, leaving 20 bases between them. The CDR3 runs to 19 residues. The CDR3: CASSPLSSTDNTTNEKLFF. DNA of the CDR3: TGTGCCAGCTCACCCCTAAGTTCGACAGATAACACAACTAATGAAAAACTGTTTTTT. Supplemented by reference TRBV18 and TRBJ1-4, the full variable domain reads NAGVMQNPRHLVRRRGQEARLRCSPMKGHSHVYWYRQLPEEGLKFMVYLQKENIIDESGMPKERFSAEFPKEGPSILRIQQVVRGDSAAYFCASSPLSSTDNTTNEKLFFGSGTQLSVL.

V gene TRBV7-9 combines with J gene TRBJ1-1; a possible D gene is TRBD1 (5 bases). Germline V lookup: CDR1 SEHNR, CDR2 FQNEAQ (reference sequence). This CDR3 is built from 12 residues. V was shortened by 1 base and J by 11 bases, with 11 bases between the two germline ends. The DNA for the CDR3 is TGTGCCAGCAGCTTAGTGGCAGGGAATGCTTTCTTT. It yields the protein CASSLVAGNAFF.

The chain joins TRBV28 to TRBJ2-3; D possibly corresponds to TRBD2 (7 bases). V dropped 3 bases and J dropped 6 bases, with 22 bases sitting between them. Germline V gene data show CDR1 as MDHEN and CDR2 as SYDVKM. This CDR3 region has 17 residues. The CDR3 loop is CASSFPGGATPFDTQYF. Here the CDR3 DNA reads TGTGCCAGCAGTTTCCCTGGGGGGGCTACTCCCTTCGATACGCAGTATTTT.

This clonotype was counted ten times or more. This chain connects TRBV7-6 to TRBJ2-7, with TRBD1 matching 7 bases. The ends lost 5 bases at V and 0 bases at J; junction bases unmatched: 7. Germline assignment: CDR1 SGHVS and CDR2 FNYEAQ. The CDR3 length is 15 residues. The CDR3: CASSMTWDSSYEQYF. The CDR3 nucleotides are TGTGCCAGCAGCATGACTTGGGACAGCTCCTACGAGCAGTACTTC.

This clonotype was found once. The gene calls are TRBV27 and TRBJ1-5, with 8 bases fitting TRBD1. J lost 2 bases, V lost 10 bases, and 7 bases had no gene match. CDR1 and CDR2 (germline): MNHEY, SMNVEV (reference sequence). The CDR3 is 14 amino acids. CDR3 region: CATGQGGRNQPQHF. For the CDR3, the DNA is TGTGCCACCGGACAGGGAGGTCGCAATCAGCCCCAGCATTTT.

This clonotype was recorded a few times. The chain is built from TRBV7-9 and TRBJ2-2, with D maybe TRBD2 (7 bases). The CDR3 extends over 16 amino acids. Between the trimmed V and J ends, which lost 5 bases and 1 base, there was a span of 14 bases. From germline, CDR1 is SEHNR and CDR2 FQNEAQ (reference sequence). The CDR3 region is CASSPRGGLNTGELFF. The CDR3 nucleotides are TGTGCCAGCAGCCCGAGGGGGGGCCTGAACACCGGGGAGCTGTTTTTT.

The CDR3 here is CASSYSVSGGGTDTQYF. CDR3 nucleotide sequence: TGTGCCAGCAGTTACTCGGTCAGCGGGGGAGGCACAGATACGCAGTATTTT. The chain carries TRBV6-5 and TRBJ2-3; 8 bases are shared with TRBD2. Germline V gene sequence: CDR1 MNHEY, CDR2 SVGAGI. The CDR3 runs 17 residues. J lost 1 base, V lost 0 bases, and 6 bases had no gene match.

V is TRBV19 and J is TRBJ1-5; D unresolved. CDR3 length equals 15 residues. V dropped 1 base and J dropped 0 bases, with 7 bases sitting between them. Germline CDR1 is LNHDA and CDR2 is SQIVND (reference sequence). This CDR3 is CASSIAGDSNQPQHF. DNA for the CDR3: TGTGCCAGTAGTATAGCCGGGGATAGCAATCAGCCCCAGCATTTT.